The 28 T cell receptor beta chains listed next were all sequenced from one sample in a study of CXCR3-negative and CXCR3-positive naive CD8 T cells. The study made its TRB cDNA libraries by 5' RACE, adding UMI labels. TCRdb reanalyzed the 5' RACE reads, giving one entry per CDR3 protein sequence and no DNA. Found here are approximately 66,000 distinct CDR3 sequences; the top ten clones hold over 1.3%. The sample taken for sequencing was naive CXCR3- CD8+ T cells from blood. Noted subset: CD45RO-CCR7+CD27+CD95- naive CD8+ T cells lacking CXCR3 (TNR3-). The receptors shown here come from a human donor in good health. Some clones in this sample may be carry-over from other donors' samples.

The chain uses TRBV5-6 and TRBJ2-2. Germline CDR1 SGHDT, CDR2 YYEEEE. This CDR3 is built from 15 residues. CDR3: CASSLAGIHLWELFF.

CDR3 sequence reads: CASSPGPPGESSYEQYF. This chain uses TRBV6-5 with TRBJ2-7; TCRdb returns TRBD2, unconfirmable since there is no DNA. This CDR3 has 17 amino acids. Germline CDR1 and CDR2: MNHEY and SVGAGI.

CDR3 region: CSVADKVLYEQYF. This chain uses TRBV29-1 with TRBJ2-7. The CDR3 is made up of 13 amino acids. The germline V gene has CDR1 SQVTM and CDR2 ANQGSEA.

The genes are TRBV20-1 and TRBJ2-3; the D call from TCRdb, TRBD1, cannot be confirmed without DNA. The CDR3 has 12 amino acids. CDR1 is DFQATT, CDR2 SNEGSKA, per germline (reference sequence). The CDR3 reads CSEAGTTDTQYF.

V and J are TRBV29-1 and TRBJ2-2. Germline assignment: CDR1 SQVTM and CDR2 ANQGSEA. This CDR3 spans 13 amino acids. The CDR3 is CSVEVPNTGELFF.

The chain recombines TRBV3-1 with TRBJ2-7. CDR3 length: 15 residues. Germline V gives CDR1 LGHDT, CDR2 YNNKEL (reference sequence). The CDR3 loop is CASSHYGEPDYEQYF.

The chain couples TRBV5-4 to TRBJ2-5; as DNA is missing, the TRBD1 call by TCRdb cannot be tested. Looked up from germline, CDR1 is SGHNT and CDR2 is YYREEE (reference sequence). The CDR3 extends over 14 amino acids. CDR3 sequence reads: CASSFWGVEETQYF.

This chain uses TRBV3-1 with TRBJ1-1; TCRdb selects TRBD1, and the lack of DNA leaves this call unchecked. This CDR3 region has 12 residues. Germline V gene sequence: CDR1 LGHDT, CDR2 YNNKEL (reference sequence). The CDR3 protein is CASSQPGAEAFF.

This CDR3 reads CASAFGVNTEAFF. The chain is built from TRBV7-9 and TRBJ1-1. The CDR3 spans 13 residues. From germline, CDR1 is SEHNR and CDR2 FQNEAQ (reference sequence). The full variable domain, in which reference TRBV7-9 and TRBJ1-1 provide the parts outside the CDR3, is DTGVSQNPRHKITKRGQNVTFRCDPISEHNRLYWYRQTLGQGPEFLTYFQNEAQLEKSRLLSDRFSAERPKGSFSTLEIQRTEQGDSAMYLCASAFGVNTEAFFGQGTRLTVV.

The chain uses TRBV29-1 and TRBJ2-2. Germline V gene data show CDR1 as SQVTM and CDR2 as ANQGSEA. The CDR3 covers 12 residues. The CDR3 loop is CSVEYNTGELFF.

The chain has TRBV15 and TRBJ1-4; TCRdb indicates TRBD1, and absent DNA this call remains unverified. Germline CDR1 and CDR2: LNHNV and YYDKDF (reference sequence). The CDR3 has 19 amino acids. The CDR3 reads CATSRDGNSYQTDGEKLFF.

The chain carries TRBV12-3 or TRBV12-4 and TRBJ1-1; TCRdb returns TRBD1, unconfirmable since there is no DNA. This CDR3 has 12 amino acids. The CDR3 spells CASSSELRGAFF.

This sequence joins TRBV28 and TRBJ2-7; without DNA, the TCRdb call of TRBD1 cannot be checked. Germline CDR1 MDHEN, CDR2 SYDVKM. The CDR3 loop spans 16 amino acids. CDR3 protein: CASRGPGGGGSYEQYF.

This sequence joins TRBV2 and TRBJ2-1; the TRBD1 assignment by TCRdb is unverifiable without DNA. From germline, CDR1 is SNHLY and CDR2 FYNNEI. The CDR3 loop spans 15 amino acids. The CDR3 loop is CASSELTGGNHEQFF. Drawing the rest from reference TRBV2 and TRBJ2-1, the complete variable domain is EPEVTQTPSHQVTQMGQEVILRCVPISNHLYFYWYRQILGQKVEFLVSFYNNEISEKSEIFDDQFSVERPDGSNFTLKIRSTKLEDSAMYFCASSELTGGNHEQFFGPGTRLTVL.

The genes are TRBV28 and TRBJ1-1; TCRdb calls TRBD1, which cannot be checked without DNA. The CDR3 totals 13 residues. Germline values: CDR1 MDHEN, CDR2 SYDVKM. Here the CDR3 reads CASSDTGYTEAFF.

The rearrangement joins TRBV4-3 to TRBJ2-2. Germline CDR1 is LGHNA and CDR2 is YSLEER. The CDR3 has 18 amino acids. The CDR3: CASSQDHFVNSHTGELFF.

The chain employs TRBV20-1 and TRBJ2-7; TCRdb's D call of TRBD1 is untestable without DNA. The CDR3 spans 13 residues. Germline CDR1 and CDR2: DFQATT and SNEGSKA (reference sequence). CDR3 sequence reads: CSARDRGNYEQYF.

V usage is TRBV7-3 and J usage is TRBJ2-7; TCRdb names TRBD1, which stays unverified in the absence of DNA. CDR1 and CDR2 (germline): SGHTA, FQGTGA. The CDR3 spans 14 residues. The CDR3: CASSFPRAGYEQYF.

The V call is TRBV9, the J call TRBJ2-7; TCRdb picks TRBD1, but there is no DNA to check that call. CDR1 and CDR2 from the germline V gene are SGDLS and YYNGEE. This CDR3 region has 12 residues. The CDR3 sequence: CASSPRDSEQYF.

This sequence joins TRBV2 and TRBJ2-1; the D call from TCRdb, TRBD1, cannot be confirmed without DNA. The germline V gene has CDR1 SNHLY and CDR2 FYNNEI. This CDR3 has 13 residues. The CDR3 reads CASWTGMGNEQFF.

The CDR3 is CASSPGQGWYTEAFF. The chain has TRBV10-1 and TRBJ1-1; the TCRdb D gene call, TRBD1, has no DNA to confirm it. The CDR3 is 15 amino acids. In germline, CDR1 is WNHNN, CDR2 SYGVQD (reference sequence).

The rearrangement joins TRBV7-3 to TRBJ1-5. Germline V CDR1 and CDR2: SGHTA, FQGTGA. The CDR3 contains 12 residues. The CDR3 protein is CASSLKAQPQHF.

This chain links TRBV27 with TRBJ2-5. Germline V gene sequence: CDR1 MNHEY, CDR2 SMNVEV (reference sequence). The CDR3 spans 12 residues. The CDR3 sequence: CASSLSGETQYF.

V gene TRBV29-1 combines with J gene TRBJ2-2. Per the germline V gene, CDR1 is SQVTM and CDR2 is ANQGSEA. The CDR3 extends over 13 amino acids. CDR3 in amino acids: CSVGTSNTGELFF.

The chain recombines TRBV7-8 with TRBJ2-1; TCRdb calls TRBD1, which cannot be checked without DNA. This CDR3 contains 15 residues. Looked up from germline, CDR1 is SGHVS and CDR2 is FQNEAQ. This chain's CDR3 is CASSLGTGRWSEQFF.

The CDR3 reads CASSQVSAGLGNNEQFF. The chain recombines TRBV3-1 with TRBJ2-1; TCRdb's D call, TRBD2, is unchecked because there is no DNA. Germline lookup yields CDR1 LGHDT and CDR2 YNNKEL (reference sequence). The CDR3 is 17 residues long.

The rearrangement links TRBV6-2 or TRBV6-3 to TRBJ1-1. Germline-derived CDR1 and CDR2 are MNHEY and SVGEGT. There are 14 residues in the CDR3. This CDR3 reads CASSYGPRDTEAFF.

The rearrangement joins TRBV28 to TRBJ2-7; TCRdb reports TRBD1, a call that lacks DNA to check it against. The germline V gene encodes CDR1 MDHEN and CDR2 SYDVKM. The CDR3 is 14 residues long. The CDR3: CASSLDGTSYEQYF.